Described below is a single TCR beta chain sequence and its context. The data belong to a study of blood T cell repertoires in COVID-19. Study at large: COVID-19 samples collected from the United States, Italy and Spain covered acute and convalescent phases. T cells, B-cell-depleted T cells, or PBMCs provided the cDNA or gDNA that served as material.

Germline loops: CDR1 SGHRS, CDR2 YFSETQ. Trimming took 0 bases from V and 2 from J, leaving 15 bases between them. The CDR3 runs to 16 residues. Per the authors' pipeline: Nucleated cell number was recorded as an estimate derived from reference gene primer amplification. Clones were read by immunoSEQ multiplex PCR, and TCRdb kept only the in-frame ones, dropping some. That table is the source of V, J and clone size, and D and trimming were worked out from the DNA. The sample has some 240,000 clones, about 91% seen once; the top ten hold about 4.6%. The rearrangement uses TRBV5-1 and TRBJ2-7; TRBD1 is a possible D gene (5 bases). The sequencing sample was made of peripheral blood. The receptor was isolated from a woman between 40 and 55 years old who had recovered from COVID-19. CDR3 sequence: CASSLGPGWGTYEQYF. CDR3 coding DNA: TGCGCCAGCAGCTTGGGCCCGGGTTGGGGCACCTACGAGCAGTACTTC.